A selection of T cell receptor beta chains follows, all from one sample in a study of blood T cell repertoires in COVID-19. TCRdb's copy holds only in-frame clones and misses some; the assay was immunoSEQ multiplex PCR. Of 24,000 or so clones in the sample, more than 75% were seen once. What was sequenced was peripheral blood. All receptors come from a human donor in a cohort sampled during active COVID-19. The donor label of this sample is uncertain. Each CDR3 is given with its conserved first and last residue. The order of the fields is J gene, D gene, V gene, clone size, CDR3 DNA, CDR3 protein. The D gene is left open where the match is weak. Some rows mark clone size as missing; the rest say once, few, many or name a class of expanded clone.

TRBJ2-1	.	TRBV5-1	.	TGCGCCAGCAGCTTGAAGATGGGGACAGAGCAGTTCTTC	CASSLKMGTEQFF
TRBJ2-1	.	TRBV6-4	.	TGTGCCAGCAGTGAAATCGCGGGGGCCCAGCGGTTCTTC	CASSEIAGAQRFF
TRBJ1-2	.	TRBV28	once	TGTGCCAGCAGTTTATTGGCGACAGGTGACTATGGCTACACCTTC	CASSLLATGDYGYTF
TRBJ1-4	.	TRBV11-2	.	TGTGCCAGCAGCTTAGATCCTTCGGGAGCAAAACTGTTTTTT	CASSLDPSGAKLFF
TRBJ2-3	.	TRBV5-6	.	TGTGCCAGCAGCCACAGGGTTGGGGCAGATACGCAGTATTTT	CASSHRVGADTQYF
TRBJ1-3	.	TRBV6-5	.	TGTGCCAGCAGTTACTCGTCCGGGTACGGAAACACCATATATTTT	CASSYSSGYGNTIYF
TRBJ2-7	.	TRBV4-1	.	TGCGCCAGCAGCCAACCGGGGGACTCTAACTACGAGCAGTACTTC	CASSQPGDSNYEQYF
TRBJ2-6	TRBD2	TRBV23-1	.	TGCGCCAGCTCGACTAGCGGCTCTGGGGCCAACGTCCTGACTTTC	CASSTSGSGANVLTF
TRBJ2-6	.	TRBV23-1	once	TGCGCCAGCGGGGCAAGGGCCTCTGGGGCCAACGTCCTGACTTTC	CASGARASGANVLTF
TRBJ2-7	TRBD1	TRBV6-5	.	TGTGCCAGCCGAACGACAGGGAGAAGCTCCTACGAGCAGTACTTC	CASRTTGRSSYEQYF
TRBJ2-5	.	TRBV4-2	.	TGTGCCAGCAGCCAAGGCCAGTTGGGGGGGCACGGAGAGACCCAGTACTTC	CASSQGQLGGHGETQYF
TRBJ1-1	.	TRBV5-5	.	TGTGCCAGCAGCCTGGGGATGACTTGGAACACTGAAGCTTTCTTT	CASSLGMTWNTEAFF
TRBJ2-2	.	TRBV24-1	.	TGTGCCATGATGGACTCGAACACCGGGGAGCTGTTTTTT	CAMMDSNTGELFF
TRBJ1-6	.	TRBV27	.	TGTGCCAGCAGTTCCCGCAGGGATTCCTATAATTCACCCCTCCACTTT	CASSSRRDSYNSPLHF
TRBJ2-7	TRBD2	TRBV29-1	once	TGCAGCGCGGGGGGGCGGTTTTTTGAGGAGCAGTACTTC	CSAGGRFFEEQYF
TRBJ1-6	TRBD1	TRBV29-1	.	TGCAGCGTGGGGACAGGGGTAAATTCACCCCTCCACTTT	CSVGTGVNSPLHF
TRBJ1-6	.	TRBV7-9	.	TGTGCCAGCAGCTCGGACAGTCAAAATTCACCCCTCCACTTT	CASSSDSQNSPLHF
TRBJ1-6	.	TRBV7-8	.	TGTGCCAGCAGCCCCCGGACAGCCTATAATTCACCCCTCCACTTT	CASSPRTAYNSPLHF
TRBJ2-5	TRBD2	TRBV28	.	TGTGCCAGCAGTTCCGTACTAGCGGGGTCCCAAGAGACCCAGTACTTC	CASSSVLAGSQETQYF
TRBJ2-1	.	TRBV7-3	.	TGTGCCAGCAGCTTAACGGCTAGCTCCTACAATGAGCAGTTCTTC	CASSLTASSYNEQFF
TRBJ1-6	TRBD1	TRBV7-8	.	TGTGCCAGCAGCTCGTCCCGGGACAGTGTAAACTCCTATAATTCACCCCTCCACTTT	CASSSSRDSVNSYNSPLHF
TRBJ2-3	TRBD2	TRBV7-3	.	TGTGCCAGCAGCTTAGCGGGGGGGCCTGGAGATACGCAGTATTTT	CASSLAGGPGDTQYF
TRBJ2-2	TRBD1	TRBV19	.	TGTGCCACCAGGGACAGGAGAAACACCGGGGAGCTGTTTTTT	CATRDRRNTGELFF
TRBJ2-1	TRBD1	TRBV4-2	.	TGTGCCAGCAGCCCCGGGACAGGGGACGCCTTTTATGAGCAGTTCTTC	CASSPGTGDAFYEQFF
TRBJ2-7	TRBD1	TRBV2	.	TGTGCCAGCAACAGACAGGGCCGGTCCGAGCAGTACTTC	CASNRQGRSEQYF
TRBJ1-3	.	TRBV18	.	TGTGCCAGCTCACCACCGTCAGGCCGAAACTCTGGAAACACCATATATTTT	CASSPPSGRNSGNTIYF
TRBJ2-6	TRBD2	TRBV5-1	.	TGCGCCAGCAGCTTGGATGCTAGCGGGGGGCCTAGTCCTAAAGGGGCCAACGTCCTGACTTTC	CASSLDASGGPSPKGANVLTF
TRBJ2-3	.	TRBV11-1	.	TGTGCCAGCAGCTTAGCGGGGGGATCGGGTACGCAGTATTTT	CASSLAGGSGTQYF
TRBJ2-2	.	TRBV5-6	medium-sized	TGTGCCAGCAGCTTTGACAGAAACACCGGGGAGCTGTTTTTT	CASSFDRNTGELFF